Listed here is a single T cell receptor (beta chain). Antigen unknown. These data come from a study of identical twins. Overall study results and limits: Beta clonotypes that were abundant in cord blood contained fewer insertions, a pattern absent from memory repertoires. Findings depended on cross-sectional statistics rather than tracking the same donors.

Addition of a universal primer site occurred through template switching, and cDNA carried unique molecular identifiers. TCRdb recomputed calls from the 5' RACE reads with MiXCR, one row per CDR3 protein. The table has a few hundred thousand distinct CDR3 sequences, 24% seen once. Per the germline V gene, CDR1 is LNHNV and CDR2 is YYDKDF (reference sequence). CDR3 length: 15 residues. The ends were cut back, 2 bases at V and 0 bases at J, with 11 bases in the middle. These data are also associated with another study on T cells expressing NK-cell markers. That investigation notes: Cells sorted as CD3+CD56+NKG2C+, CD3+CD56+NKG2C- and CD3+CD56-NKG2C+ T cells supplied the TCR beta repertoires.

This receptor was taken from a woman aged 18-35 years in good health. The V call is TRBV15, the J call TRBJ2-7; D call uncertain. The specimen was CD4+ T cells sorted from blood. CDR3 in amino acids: CATSRMLRSSYEQYF. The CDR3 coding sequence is TGTGCCACCAGCAGAATGCTTAGGAGCTCCTACGAGCAGTACTTC.